The 25 T cell receptor beta chains below were found in one sample sequenced in a study of T cell responses to AZD1222 COVID-19 vaccine. Libraries were prepared by immunoSEQ multiplex PCR; TCRdb keeps only in-frame clonotypes and omits some of them. The table records roughly 100,000 clones, approximately 91% of them present only once. The input for sequencing was peripheral blood, taken 28 days after the second AZD1222 dose. Receptors originate from an adult who received the AZD1222 COVID-19 vaccine.

V usage is TRBV28 and J usage is TRBJ2-3; 8 nucleotides agree with TRBD2. The CDR3 is 16 amino acids. Germline CDR1 reads MDHEN; CDR2 reads SYDVKM. The V and J ends lost 6 bases and 7 bases, in that order; junction bases with no gene match: 15. The CDR3 here is CASRPTSALGRYTQYF. CDR3 bases: TGTGCCAGCAGACCGACTAGCGCCTTAGGTCGATATACGCAGTATTTT.

The CDR3 sequence: CASSLDANYGYTF. In DNA form, the CDR3 reads TGTGCCAGCAGCTTGGATGCTAACTATGGCTACACCTTC. This chain joins TRBV5-4 and TRBJ1-2; D uncertain. Germline CDR1 is SGHNT and CDR2 is YYREEE (reference sequence). The germline V and J ends were trimmed by 0 bases and 0 bases, with 3 bases remaining between them. CDR3 length equals 13 residues.

This rearrangement joins TRBV28 to TRBJ1-1, with TRBD1 matching over 7 bases. This CDR3 region has 12 residues. The J segment lost 10 bases and the V segment lost 5 bases, leaving 7 bases of the junction unmatched. From germline, CDR1 is MDHEN and CDR2 SYDVKM. CDR3 protein: CASSGDSLGAFF. The CDR3 bases are TGTGCCAGCAGTGGGGACAGCCTTGGAGCTTTCTTT.

The chain joins TRBV2 to TRBJ2-5; either TRBD1 or TRBD2 may supply D (5 bases each). The V end lost 7 bases, the J end lost 5 bases, and 14 bases lay between the germline ends. This CDR3 is built from 13 residues. Germline CDR1 reads SNHLY; CDR2 reads FYNNEI. DNA for the CDR3: TGTGCCAGCAATGGGGGTCTTAGTGAGACCCAGTACTTC. This sequence encodes CASNGGLSETQYF.

This chain connects TRBV9 to TRBJ2-1, with D perhaps being TRBD1 or TRBD2 (5 bases each). Trimming took 3 bases from V and 7 from J, leaving 23 bases between them. This CDR3 spans 17 amino acids. CDR1 is SGDLS and CDR2 is YYNGEE in the germline V gene. CDR3 sequence reads: CASSGRDQDHSRNEQFF. The CDR3 region has the DNA TGTGCCAGCAGCGGACGGGACCAAGATCATTCGAGGAATGAGCAGTTCTTC.

V and J are TRBV6-5 and TRBJ1-4, with 12 bases lining up with TRBD1. The ends lost 6 bases at V and 6 bases at J; junction bases unmatched: 5. CDR1 and CDR2 from the germline V gene are MNHEY and SVGAGI. This CDR3 spans 15 amino acids. CDR3 nucleotides: TGTGCCAGCAGGATGGGACAGGGGGCCGATGAAAAACTGTTTTTT. Residues: CASRMGQGADEKLFF.

Only a few counts were recorded for this clone. The chain links TRBV6-1 to TRBJ2-5, with TRBD2 matching 13 bases. Trimming at V came to 3 bases and at J to 5 bases, leaving 3 bases not matched to a gene. This CDR3 is 15 amino acids long. The germline CDR1 and CDR2 sequences are MNHNS and SASEGT. CDR3 bases: TGTGCCAGCAGTGAGGCGACTAGCGGGAGGGAGACCCAGTACTTC. It yields the protein CASSEATSGRETQYF.

This sequence joins TRBV30 and TRBJ1-6; 9 nucleotides agree with TRBD1. The length of the CDR3 is 15 residues. Trimming removed 4 bases from V and 7 bases from J; junction bases left unmatched: 8. Per germline, CDR1 GTSNPN and CDR2 SVGIG (reference sequence). The CDR3 DNA sequence: TGTGCCTGGAACTCCGGACAGGGGTGGAATTCACCCCTCCACTTT. This encodes CAWNSGQGWNSPLHF.

This sequence joins TRBV18 and TRBJ2-1; 10 bases agree with TRBD1. Per the germline V gene, CDR1 is KGHSH and CDR2 is LQKENI. The CDR3 runs 15 residues. The ends lost 3 bases at V and 4 bases at J; junction bases unmatched: 3. The CDR3 DNA reads TGTGCCAGCTCACCTGGGACAGGGGAATACAATGAGCAGTTCTTC. It codes for CASSPGTGEYNEQFF.

The rearrangement links TRBV11-2 to TRBJ1-1; D call uncertain. With 2 bases removed from V and 3 bases from J, the gap between germline ends came to 10 bases. The germline V gene encodes CDR1 SGHAT and CDR2 FQNNGV. This CDR3 spans 14 amino acids. The CDR3 sequence: CASSLNGRDTEAFF. CDR3 bases: TGTGCCAGCAGCTTAAACGGAAGGGACACTGAAGCTTTCTTT. The complete variable domain, with remaining parts taken from reference TRBV11-2 and TRBJ1-1, reads EAGVAQSPRYKIIEKRQSVAFWCNPISGHATLYWYQQILGQGPKLLIQFQNNGVVDDSQLPKDRFSAERLKGVDSTLKIQPAKLEDSAVYLCASSLNGRDTEAFFGQGTRLTVV.

The chain employs TRBV10-3 and TRBJ2-5; unclear D gene. V was cut by 6 bases and J by 0 bases, with 8 bases left in between. The germline V gene encodes CDR1 ENHRY and CDR2 SYGVKD. CDR3 length equals 13 residues. The CDR3 loop reads CAIRGANQETQYF. Written as DNA, the CDR3 is TGTGCCATCAGGGGCGCTAACCAAGAGACCCAGTACTTC.

A single count supports this clone. The V and J genes are TRBV7-6 and TRBJ2-7; D is perhaps TRBD1 (6 bases). Germline V gene sequence: CDR1 SGHVS, CDR2 FNYEAQ. The CDR3 contains 15 residues. Trimming stripped 2 bases from V and 3 bases from J, with 14 bases between. CDR3 bases: TGTGCCAGCAGCTTACCAAGGACAGACGACTACGAGCAGTACTTC. Translation gives CASSLPRTDDYEQYF. The whole variable domain, remainder taken from reference TRBV7-6 and TRBJ2-7, is GAGVSQSPRYKVTKRGQDVALRCDPISGHVSLYWYRQALGQGPEFLTYFNYEAQQDKSGLPNDRFSAERPEGSISTLTIQRTEQRDSAMYRCASSLPRTDDYEQYFGPGTRLTVT.

The chain links TRBV28 to TRBJ1-6; no clear D. Trimming took 3 bases from V and 7 from J, leaving 13 bases between them. Germline CDR1 is MDHEN and CDR2 is SYDVKM. This CDR3 has 15 residues. CDR3 region: CASSFSSAVNSPLHF. The CDR3 DNA sequence: TGTGCCAGCAGTTTTTCTAGTGCCGTAAATTCACCCCTCCACTTT.

The chain joins TRBV5-1 to TRBJ2-5; 8 bases match TRBD2. The CDR3 totals 14 residues. V gave up 4 bases and J gave up 5 bases; unmatched junction bases: 7. CDR1 is SGHRS, CDR2 YFSETQ, per germline. In DNA, the CDR3 is TGCGCCAGCAGCCCTAACGGGGGGGACGAGACCCAGTACTTC. Its protein is CASSPNGGDETQYF.

V usage is TRBV28 and J usage is TRBJ1-5; D possibly corresponds to TRBD1 (5 bases). CDR1 is MDHEN, CDR2 SYDVKM, per germline. This CDR3 contains 14 residues. Trimming stripped 3 bases from V and 6 bases from J, with 12 bases between. The CDR3 sequence: CASSLALGLQPQHF. For the CDR3, the DNA is TGTGCCAGCAGTTTGGCATTGGGGCTTCAGCCCCAGCATTTT.

The J gene is TRBJ2-5, the V gene TRBV29-1, with D uncertain. Germline V lookup: CDR1 SQVTM, CDR2 ANQGSEA. The ends were cut back, 4 bases at V and 5 bases at J, with 17 bases in the middle. This CDR3 spans 14 amino acids. The CDR3 protein is CSVAQVAKTETQYF. The CDR3 coding sequence is TGCAGCGTTGCGCAGGTAGCTAAAACGGAGACCCAGTACTTC. Looking up the rest from reference TRBV29-1 and TRBJ2-5 gives the full variable domain: SAVISQKPSRDICQRGTSLTIQCQVDSQVTMMFWYRQQPGQSLTLIATANQGSEATYESGFVIDKFPISRPNLTFSTLTVSNMSPEDSSIYLCSVAQVAKTETQYFGPGTRLLVL.

The chain recombines TRBV6-5 with TRBJ1-2; D remains unclear. The germline gives CDR1 MNHEY, CDR2 SVGAGI. Trimming left V 5 bases short and J 2 bases short, with 9 bases between. The CDR3 is 13 residues long. The CDR3 DNA follows: TGTGCCAGCAGTCTCAGGCAGAACTATGGCTACACCTTC. Protein product: CASSLRQNYGYTF.

Here the CDR3 DNA reads TGTGCCAGTCTTGCCGGGGGCAATGAGCAGTTCTTC. Residues: CASLAGGNEQFF. The chain recombines TRBV2 with TRBJ2-1; the D gene is possibly TRBD2 (6 bases). CDR1 and CDR2 (germline): SNHLY, FYNNEI. This CDR3 comprises 12 residues. Trimming stripped 9 bases from V and 6 bases from J, with 12 bases between.

This chain uses TRBV30 with TRBJ2-5; D remains unclear. Germline V gene lookup returns CDR1 GTSNPN and CDR2 SVGIG (reference sequence). V was shortened by 0 bases and J by 3 bases, with 8 bases between the two germline ends. The CDR3 totals 13 residues. The CDR3 here is CAWSVSSKETQYF. CDR3 bases: TGTGCCTGGAGTGTATCCAGCAAAGAGACCCAGTACTTC.

J is TRBJ2-6 and V is TRBV19; no definite D call. This CDR3 region has 12 residues. Deletions cut 6 bases from V and 0 bases from J, with 0 bases between. Germline values: CDR1 LNHDA, CDR2 SQIVND (reference sequence). The CDR3 DNA follows: TGTGCCAGTAGCTCTGGGGCCAACGTCCTGACTTTC. This sequence encodes CASSSGANVLTF.

The chain employs TRBV6-5 and TRBJ1-5; D is uncertain. Looked up from germline, CDR1 is MNHEY and CDR2 is SVGAGI. The CDR3 sequence is 13 residues long. V lost 2 bases to trimming and J lost 3 bases, with 5 bases between them. DNA of the CDR3: TGTGCCAGCAGTTACACAGTCAATCAGCCCCAGCATTTT. Translated, it gives CASSYTVNQPQHF.

This chain links TRBV7-7 with TRBJ2-7, with D uncertain. Germline CDR1 SSHAT, CDR2 FNYEAQ (reference sequence). The length of the CDR3 is 13 residues. Trimming cost V 2 bases and J 5 bases, with 10 bases left between them. The CDR3 region is CASSLSGWDEQYF. The CDR3 nucleotides are TGTGCCAGCAGCTTATCCGGCTGGGACGAGCAGTACTTC.

This chain joins TRBV2 and TRBJ1-1; TRBD1 agrees at 9 bases. Trimming removed 1 base from V and 5 bases from J; junction bases left unmatched: 8. This CDR3 is 16 amino acids long. Germline V lookup: CDR1 SNHLY, CDR2 FYNNEI. CDR3 coding DNA: TGTGCCAGCAGTGAAGACGCACTAGGGACAGGGACTGAAGCTTTCTTT. Its protein is CASSEDALGTGTEAFF. Looking up the rest from reference TRBV2 and TRBJ1-1 gives the full variable domain: EPEVTQTPSHQVTQMGQEVILRCVPISNHLYFYWYRQILGQKVEFLVSFYNNEISEKSEIFDDQFSVERPDGSNFTLKIRSTKLEDSAMYFCASSEDALGTGTEAFFGQGTRLTVV.

The chain joins TRBV10-3 to TRBJ2-2, with unresolved D. V gave up 6 bases and J gave up 4 bases, with 9 bases separating them. The CDR3 runs to 13 residues. Germline loops: CDR1 ENHRY, CDR2 SYGVKD. The CDR3 nucleotides are TGTGCCATCAGACCAGAGACCACCGGGGAGCTGTTTTTT. Its protein product is CAIRPETTGELFF.

This rearrangement joins TRBV28 to TRBJ2-3; weak D call: TRBD1 (5 bases). The CDR3 has 13 amino acids. V was cut by 5 bases and J by 5 bases, with 11 bases left in between. Per the germline V gene, CDR1 is MDHEN and CDR2 is SYDVKM. Here the CDR3 DNA reads TGTGCCAGCAGTACGCCGGACATAGATACGCAGTATTTT. Protein product: CASSTPDIDTQYF.